This TCR beta chain was obtained from a study of PD-1 blockade in classical Hodgkin lymphoma. A remark on this clone: Its antigen is undetermined.

In every patient, relapse followed autologous stem cell transplantation, while exposure to brentuximab vedotin differed. Profiling relied on immunoSEQ multiplex PCR, and the TCRdb table lists in-frame clones only, not all of them. The sample holds approximately 5,100 clones, around 66% seen once. The CDR3 is made up of 14 amino acids. The germline CDR1 and CDR2 sequences are SGHAT and FQNNGV. Trimming stripped 5 bases from V and 3 bases from J, with 11 bases between. Overall study results and limits: Before treatment, complete responders showed about the same diversity as newly diagnosed patients. Lower baseline TCR diversity was reported for newly diagnosed patients than for healthy donors. Initiation of nivolumab under 1 year after ASCT led to exclusion of patients. A significant rise in TCR diversity was seen by C4D1 for CD4+ cells but not for CD8+ cells.

The receptor's source is a human donor with classical Hodgkin lymphoma. Sample: peripheral blood mononuclear cells (PBMCs), taken before the second cycle of nivolumab. The V call is TRBV11-2, the J call TRBJ2-1; D is uncertain. The CDR3 region has the DNA TGTGCCAGCAGCAACCCCGATAGCTACAATGAGCAGTTCTTC. Its translation is CASSNPDSYNEQFF. The full variable domain, its missing parts supplied by reference TRBV11-2 and TRBJ2-1, is EAGVAQSPRYKIIEKRQSVAFWCNPISGHATLYWYQQILGQGPKLLIQFQNNGVVDDSQLPKDRFSAERLKGVDSTLKIQPAKLEDSAVYLCASSNPDSYNEQFFGPGTRLTVL.